The 11 T cell receptor beta chains below come from one sample, sequenced in a study of early T cells in non-severe SARS-CoV-2 infection. Each CDR3 protein is one row after TCRdb ran MiXCR on the 5' RACE reads. The data show about 90,000 distinct CDR3 sequences, with approximately 12% seen just once and about 4.6% held by the top ten. Sequenced here: whole blood, sampled at baseline. These receptors were collected from an adult who was a healthcare worker with PCR-confirmed SARS-CoV-2 infection or an uninfected control (not recorded which).

This clonotype occurred many times. The CDR3 region is CAINQGATGELFF. The CDR3 nucleotides read TGTGCCATCAATCAGGGGGCCACCGGGGAGCTGTTTTTT. The chain couples TRBV10-3 to TRBJ2-2; 8 bases map to TRBD1. This CDR3 spans 13 amino acids. The germline V gene has CDR1 ENHRY and CDR2 SYGVKD. V shed 7 bases and J 4 bases; nucleotides not matched to a gene: 2.

J is TRBJ1-3 and V is TRBV9; D is unresolved. V was shortened by 2 bases and J by 0 bases, with 9 bases between the two germline ends. From germline, CDR1 is SGDLS and CDR2 YYNGEE. This CDR3 has 15 residues. Written as DNA, the CDR3 is TGTGCCAGCAGCGTGGAAGGAAACTCTGGAAACACCATATATTTT. Protein sequence: CASSVEGNSGNTIYF.

This clonotype was picked up a small number of times. The gene calls are TRBV30 and TRBJ2-2; 7 bases fit TRBD2. Germline V lookup: CDR1 GTSNPN, CDR2 SVGIG (reference sequence). V lost 3 bases to trimming and J lost 0 bases; unmatched junction nucleotides: 7. The CDR3 covers 16 residues. The CDR3 protein is CAWRQPGLANTGELFF. Here the CDR3 DNA reads TGTGCCTGGAGGCAACCAGGACTAGCGAACACCGGGGAGCTGTTTTTT.

In regard to this clonotype: Given a much more abundant clone one base away, this may be a read error. The rearrangement joins TRBV27 to TRBJ2-3; D unclear. From germline, CDR1 is MNHEY and CDR2 SMNVEV (reference sequence). The CDR3 has 14 amino acids. The CDR3 loop reads CACSRLTSTDTQYF. DNA of the CDR3: TGTGCCTGCAGTCGACTTACTAGCACAGATACGCAGTATTTT.

The chain combines TRBV7-8 with TRBJ2-1; the D is unclear. Germline V gives CDR1 SGHVS, CDR2 FQNEAQ. V gave up 8 bases and J gave up 7 bases, with 9 bases separating them. This CDR3 is built from 11 residues. CDR3 DNA: TGTGCCAGCCATGGCGATAATGAGCAGTTCTTC. Encoded protein: CASHGDNEQFF.

This clonotype has a count of ten or more. The rearrangement uses TRBV7-9 and TRBJ2-5; D not certain. Germline V gives CDR1 SEHNR, CDR2 FQNEAQ (reference sequence). CDR3 size: 15 residues. Trimming took off 2 bases at V and 2 bases at J, with 12 bases between the two ends. The CDR3 DNA is TGTGCCAGCAGCTTATCCCAGACCGTACAAGAGACCCAGTACTTC. Amino acid sequence: CASSLSQTVQETQYF. Full variable domain (missing parts from reference TRBV7-9 and TRBJ2-5): DTGVSQNPRHKITKRGQNVTFRCDPISEHNRLYWYRQTLGQGPEFLTYFQNEAQLEKSRLLSDRFSAERPKGSFSTLEIQRTEQGDSAMYLCASSLSQTVQETQYFGPGTRLLVL.

The table lists this clonotype with many counts. The chain employs TRBV24-1 and TRBJ2-3, with D possibly TRBD2 on 6 matching bases. The CDR3 has 16 residues. Germline V lookup: CDR1 KGHDR, CDR2 SFDVKD. Trimming cost V 2 bases and J 2 bases, with 13 bases left between them. CDR3 in amino acids: CATSDSAGRHTDTQYF. CDR3 DNA: TGTGCCACCAGTGATTCGGCGGGAAGACACACAGATACGCAGTATTTT.

The chain recombines TRBV9 with TRBJ1-3; D call uncertain. The V end lost 4 bases, the J end lost 4 bases, and 18 bases lay between the germline ends. This CDR3 is 16 amino acids long. Germline V CDR1 and CDR2: SGDLS, YYNGEE. CDR3 sequence reads: CASSPFPGESGNTIYF. CDR3 coding DNA: TGTGCCAGCAGCCCCTTTCCAGGAGAATCCGGAAACACCATATATTTT.

The chain uses TRBV6-5 and TRBJ2-7, with TRBD2 matching 7 bases. V gave up 5 bases and J gave up 0 bases; unmatched junction bases: 16. CDR1 is MNHEY and CDR2 is SVGAGI in the germline V gene. There are 18 residues in the CDR3. The CDR3 DNA follows: TGTGCCAGCAGTAGGGCACCCCCAACTAGCGTATTCTCCTACGAGCAGTACTTC. This gives the protein CASSRAPPTSVFSYEQYF.

The table lists this clonotype with many counts. The V and J genes are TRBV28 and TRBJ2-5, with D possibly TRBD2 on 5 matching bases. The CDR3 contains 16 residues. Looked up from germline, CDR1 is MDHEN and CDR2 is SYDVKM. The V end was cut by 11 bases, the J end by 4 bases, with 26 bases between. CDR3 sequence reads: CAQHMRARRLGETQYF. The DNA for the CDR3 is TGTGCCCAGCACATGAGGGCCCGGAGGTTAGGAGAGACCCAGTACTTC.

The chain couples TRBV20-1 to TRBJ2-7; perhaps TRBD1 as D (5 bases). Per the germline V gene, CDR1 is DFQATT and CDR2 is SNEGSKA (reference sequence). The CDR3 spans 14 residues. The V end was cut by 0 bases, the J end by 3 bases, with 12 bases between. Here the CDR3 DNA reads TGCAGTGCTAGAGATGGGAAGGACAACTACGAGCAGTACTTC. Amino acids: CSARDGKDNYEQYF.